The rows below give T cell receptor beta chains drawn from one sample of a study of T cell responses to AZD1222 COVID-19 vaccine. Assay: immunoSEQ multiplex PCR; the TCRdb copy retains only in-frame clones and omits some. The sample lists approximately 160,000 clones, 75% to 95% seen once, with approximately 1.5% in the top ten. The material sequenced was peripheral blood, taken on day 0 of AZD1222 vaccination. The origin of the receptors is an adult in good health. Both conserved end residues are part of each CDR3. Each record gives: clone size, D gene, V gene, J gene, CDR3 protein, CDR3 DNA. D genes are given only for firm matches. Some rows mark clone size as missing; the rest say once, few, many or name a class of expanded clone.

.	.	TRBV7-2	TRBJ1-2	CASSPWRRANYGYTF	TGTGCCAGCAGCCCTTGGCGGAGAGCTAACTATGGCTACACCTTC
.	.	TRBV7-2	TRBJ1-6	CASSLVAGPYNSPLHF	TGTGCCAGCAGCTTAGTGGCAGGGCCTTATAATTCACCCCTCCACTTT
.	.	TRBV19	TRBJ1-5	CASSIVGQGGPQHF	TGTGCCAGTAGTATAGTGGGGCAGGGAGGGCCCCAGCATTTT
.	.	TRBV6-1	TRBJ2-3	CASSDFSTADTQYF	TGTGCCAGCAGTGATTTCTCGACAGCAGATACGCAGTATTTT
few	TRBD2	TRBV5-6	TRBJ2-5	CASSELASETQYF	TGTGCCAGCAGCGAACTAGCGTCTGAGACCCAGTACTTC
.	TRBD1	TRBV5-4	TRBJ2-7	CASSDRGNYEQYF	TGTGCCAGCTCGGACAGGGGAAATTACGAGCAGTACTTC
.	TRBD2	TRBV3-1/TRBV3-2	TRBJ2-1	CASSQDIGLAGNNEQFF	TGTGCCAGCAGCCAAGATATTGGACTAGCGGGGAACAATGAGCAGTTCTTC
.	.	TRBV5-4	TRBJ1-1	CASSLAGLGTEAFF	TGTGCCAGCAGCTTGGCGGGGCTGGGCACTGAAGCTTTCTTT
.	.	TRBV19	TRBJ2-7	CASSIGTRGVYEQYF	TGTGCCAGTAGTATAGGTACCAGGGGGGTCTACGAGCAGTACTTC
.	TRBD1	TRBV2	TRBJ1-2	CASRDSRATYGYTF	TGTGCCAGCCGGGACAGCCGGGCCACCTATGGCTACACCTTC
.	TRBD2	TRBV6-1	TRBJ2-5	CASSDRAGTQETQYF	TGTGCCAGCAGTGATCGAGCGGGGACCCAAGAGACCCAGTACTTC
.	TRBD2	TRBV7-9	TRBJ2-1	CASSTGTSATKEQFF	TGTGCCAGCAGTACCGGGACTAGCGCAACTAAGGAGCAGTTCTTC
.	.	TRBV2	TRBJ1-4	CASRVYRLREKLFF	TGTGCCAGCAGAGTGTACAGGCTACGTGAAAAACTGTTTTTT
.	.	TRBV6-5	TRBJ1-1	CASRNSNKNTEAFF	TGTGCCAGCAGGAACAGTAACAAGAACACTGAAGCTTTCTTT
.	.	TRBV6-5	TRBJ2-7	CASSYNRAYEQYF	TGTGCCAGCAGTTATAACAGGGCCTACGAGCAGTACTTC
.	TRBD1	TRBV7-2	TRBJ1-1	CASSLTTGTDTEAFF	TGTGCCAGCAGCCTAACGACAGGGACTGACACTGAAGCTTTCTTT
once	.	TRBV6-6	TRBJ1-5	CASSYRYSNQPQHF	TGTGCCAGCAGTTACCGATATAGCAATCAGCCCCAGCATTTT
.	.	TRBV6-1	TRBJ2-7	CASSDTRYEQYF	TGTGCCAGCAGTGATACACGGTACGAGCAGTACTTC
.	.	TRBV28	TRBJ1-2	CASSLGGAGGYGYTF	TGTGCCAGCAGCCTAGGGGGTGCGGGGGGGTATGGCTACACCTTC
.	TRBD2	TRBV18	TRBJ2-7	CASSPRDGGDNEQYF	TGTGCCAGCTCACCACGAGACGGGGGGGATAACGAGCAGTACTTC
.	TRBD1	TRBV9	TRBJ2-1	CASSRQGANNEQFF	TGTGCCAGCAGCCGACAGGGGGCAAACAATGAGCAGTTCTTC
once	.	TRBV5-1	TRBJ1-2	CASSLDSNYGYTF	TGCGCCAGCAGCTTGGACAGTAACTATGGCTACACCTTC
.	.	TRBV27	TRBJ2-5	CASSWGRMKEETQYF	TGTGCCAGCAGTTGGGGACGGATGAAAGAAGAGACCCAGTACTTC
.	.	TRBV5-1	TRBJ2-2	CATRPLVLGGNTGELFF	TGCGCCACCAGGCCTTTGGTGCTGGGGGGAAACACCGGGGAGCTGTTTTTT
.	.	TRBV11-2	TRBJ1-1	CASSSRGNTEAFF	TGTGCCAGCAGCAGCCGTGGGAACACTGAAGCTTTCTTT
.	.	TRBV5-4	TRBJ2-1	CASSPPYSYNEQFF	TGTGCCAGCAGTCCACCTTACTCCTACAATGAGCAGTTCTTC
.	TRBD2	TRBV6-1	TRBJ2-5	CASSDIAGGLEETQYF	TGTGCCAGCAGTGATATAGCGGGGGGGCTCGAGGAGACCCAGTACTTC
.	.	TRBV7-2	TRBJ2-5	CASSYYGGAGETQYF	TGTGCCAGCAGCTACTATGGGGGGGCCGGGGAGACCCAGTACTTC
.	.	TRBV5-4	TRBJ2-3	CASSSSSVTDTQYF	TGTGCCAGCAGCTCTTCCTCTGTTACAGATACGCAGTATTTT
.	TRBD1	TRBV28	TRBJ1-2	CASIPGGQGRLDGYTF	TGTGCCAGCATCCCAGGAGGACAGGGCCGGCTCGATGGCTACACCTTC
once	TRBD1	TRBV7-2	TRBJ1-4	CASSWTGTGVEKLFF	TGTGCCAGCAGTTGGACCGGGACAGGGGTGGAAAAACTGTTTTTT
.	.	TRBV7-9	TRBJ1-2	CASSLFPDKTYTF	TGTGCCAGCAGCTTATTTCCAGACAAGACCTACACCTTC
.	.	TRBV6-1	TRBJ1-2	CASSERVQGTGYTF	TGTGCCAGCAGTGAGAGGGTGCAGGGGACTGGCTACACCTTC
.	TRBD1	TRBV28	TRBJ2-2	CASSRGTGLTGELFF	TGTGCCAGCAGCAGAGGGACAGGTCTGACCGGGGAGCTGTTTTTT
.	.	TRBV25-1	TRBJ1-2	CASSEGGYGYTF	TGTGCCAGCAGTGAAGGGGGGTATGGCTACACCTTC
.	TRBD1	TRBV11-2	TRBJ2-7	CASSLASGGYEQYF	TGTGCCAGCAGCTTAGCCTCAGGGGGCTACGAGCAGTACTTC
few	.	TRBV20-1	TRBJ1-1	CSARDRVEAFF	TGCAGTGCTAGAGATAGGGTTGAAGCTTTCTTT
.	TRBD1	TRBV3-1/TRBV3-2	TRBJ1-6	CASSQGAGTGESPLHF	TGTGCCAGCAGCCAAGGGGCTGGGACAGGAGAATCACCCCTCCACTTT
.	.	TRBV2	TRBJ1-4	CASSAGVLGEKLFF	TGTGCCAGCAGCGCAGGGGTACTGGGTGAAAAACTGTTTTTT
.	.	TRBV7-3	TRBJ2-3	CASSLRLGKADTQYF	TGTGCCAGCAGCTTAAGGTTAGGGAAAGCAGATACGCAGTATTTT
.	.	TRBV29-1	TRBJ1-1	CSDTGRNTEAFF	TGCAGCGATACAGGCAGGAACACTGAAGCTTTCTTT
once	TRBD1	TRBV6-5	TRBJ1-6	CASSRDRAANSPLHF	TGTGCCAGCAGTAGGGACAGGGCTGCTAATTCACCCCTCCACTTT
.	.	TRBV5-4	TRBJ1-2	CASTIRGGRVNGYTF	TGTGCCAGCACTATACGCGGGGGGCGCGTCAATGGCTACACCTTC
.	TRBD2	TRBV7-2	TRBJ2-7	CASSPPGGGREQYF	TGTGCCAGCAGCCCACCGGGAGGAGGTAGAGAGCAGTACTTC
.	.	TRBV11-2	TRBJ2-5	CASSLATGPHQETQYF	TGTGCCAGCAGCTTAGCAACCGGGCCCCACCAAGAGACCCAGTACTTC
.	.	TRBV5-1	TRBJ1-3	CASSFQAGAAGNTIYF	TGCGCCAGCAGCTTCCAGGCGGGGGCGGCCGGAAACACCATATATTTT
.	.	TRBV4-1	TRBJ1-6	CASSQVPKLSPLHF	TGCGCCAGCAGCCAAGTTCCTAAGCTTTCACCCCTCCACTTT
.	.	TRBV28	TRBJ1-2	CASSLGGIGPNYGYTF	TGTGCCAGCAGTTTAGGGGGGATTGGGCCTAACTATGGCTACACCTTC
.	.	TRBV6-5	TRBJ1-3	CASTGLGNTIYF	TGTGCCAGCACAGGGTTGGGAAACACCATATATTTT
once	.	TRBV28	TRBJ1-5	CASTGAESNQPQHF	TGTGCCAGCACAGGGGCGGAAAGCAATCAGCCCCAGCATTTT